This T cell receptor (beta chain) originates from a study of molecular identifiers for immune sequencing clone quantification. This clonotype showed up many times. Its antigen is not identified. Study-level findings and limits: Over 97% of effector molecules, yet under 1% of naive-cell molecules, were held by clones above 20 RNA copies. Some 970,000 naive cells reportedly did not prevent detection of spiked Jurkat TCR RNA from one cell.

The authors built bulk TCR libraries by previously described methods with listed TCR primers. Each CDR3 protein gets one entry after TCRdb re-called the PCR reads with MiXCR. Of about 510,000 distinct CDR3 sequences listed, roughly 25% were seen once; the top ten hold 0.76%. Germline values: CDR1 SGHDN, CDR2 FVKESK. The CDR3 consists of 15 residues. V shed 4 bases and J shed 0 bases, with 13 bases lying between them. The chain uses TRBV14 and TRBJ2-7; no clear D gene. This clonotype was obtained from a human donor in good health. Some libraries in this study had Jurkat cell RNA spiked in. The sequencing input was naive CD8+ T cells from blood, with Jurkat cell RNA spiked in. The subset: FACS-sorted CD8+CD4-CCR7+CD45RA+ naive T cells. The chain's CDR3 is CASSPAWVSSYEQYF. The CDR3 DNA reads TGTGCCAGCAGCCCAGCCTGGGTTAGCTCCTACGAGCAGTACTTC.